This is a list of T cell receptor beta chains from one sample in a study of beta chain features in type 1 diabetes. This table comes from immunoSEQ multiplex PCR, and its TCRdb copy is limited to in-frame clones, with some not included. Among some 900,000 clones listed, about 17% were seen once. Sample: naive CD4+ T cells from blood. Receptor source: a young woman in good health. The CDR3 runs from the conserved cysteine through the conserved F or W. Each record gives: clone size, V gene, D gene, J gene, CDR3 protein, CDR3 DNA. D genes are given only for firm matches. Clone size is given for some rows only: seen once, a few or many times, or a class if the clone is expanded.

size: -
V: TRBV15
D: TRBD1
J: TRBJ2-1
CDR3: CATSRTGGAPSDRQFF
DNA: TGTGCCACCAGCAGGACAGGGGGCGCCCCCAGCGATAGGCAGTTCTTC

size: -
V: TRBV10-3
D: TRBD1
J: TRBJ2-3
CDR3: CAMQGAVTDTQYF
DNA: TGTGCCATGCAGGGGGCGGTCACAGATACGCAGTATTTT

size: -
V: TRBV7-2
D: -
J: TRBJ1-4
CDR3: CASSPDPLRNEKLFF
DNA: TGTGCCAGCAGCCCTGACCCCCTCCGTAATGAAAAACTGTTTTTT

size: -
V: TRBV28
D: TRBD2
J: TRBJ2-7
CDR3: CASSAGVNYEQYF
DNA: TGTGCCAGCAGTGCGGGAGTAAACTACGAGCAGTACTTC

size: -
V: TRBV6-6
D: -
J: TRBJ1-4
CDR3: CASRRASTNEKLFF
DNA: TGTGCCAGCCGACGGGCGTCAACTAATGAAAAACTGTTTTTT

size: few
V: TRBV6-1
D: -
J: TRBJ1-5
CDR3: CASRLAVSNQPQHF
DNA: TGTGCCAGCAGATTGGCTGTTAGCAATCAGCCCCAGCATTTT

size: -
V: TRBV19
D: -
J: TRBJ1-5
CDR3: CASRPSGLGQPQHF
DNA: TGTGCCAGCCGACCCTCAGGGTTGGGTCAGCCCCAGCATTTT

size: -
V: TRBV4-3
D: TRBD2
J: TRBJ2-1
CDR3: CASSLSGRGNEQFF
DNA: TGCGCCAGCAGCCTTAGCGGGAGGGGTAATGAGCAGTTCTTC

size: few
V: TRBV25-1
D: -
J: TRBJ2-3
CDR3: CASTGRGGGTDTQYF
DNA: TGTGCCAGCACTGGCCGAGGGGGTGGCACAGATACGCAGTATTTT

size: few
V: TRBV11-2
D: -
J: TRBJ1-1
CDR3: CASSFRTNTEAFF
DNA: TGTGCCAGCAGCTTCAGAACAAACACTGAAGCTTTCTTT

size: -
V: TRBV28
D: -
J: TRBJ2-2
CDR3: CASRRPQESTGELFF
DNA: TGTGCCAGCAGACGCCCGCAGGAGTCCACCGGGGAGCTGTTTTTT

size: few
V: TRBV7-9
D: -
J: TRBJ1-1
CDR3: CASTISGNTEAFF
DNA: TGTGCCAGCACCATTTCAGGGAACACTGAAGCTTTCTTT

size: -
V: TRBV28
D: -
J: TRBJ1-1
CDR3: CASSLVRRDTEAFF
DNA: TGTGCCAGCAGTTTAGTTCGGCGGGACACTGAAGCTTTCTTT

size: -
V: TRBV19
D: TRBD1
J: TRBJ1-2
CDR3: CASSNPGQGFGYTF
DNA: TGTGCCAGTAGTAACCCCGGACAGGGGTTTGGCTACACCTTC

size: few
V: TRBV7-9
D: TRBD1
J: TRBJ1-4
CDR3: CASSLAGGGNEKLFF
DNA: TGTGCCAGCAGCTTAGCAGGGGGCGGCAATGAAAAACTGTTTTTT

size: -
V: TRBV6-5
D: -
J: TRBJ2-1
CDR3: CASSYPLVGVLFF
DNA: TGTGCCAGCAGTTACCCGCTTGTGGGAGTTCTGTTCTTC

size: -
V: TRBV5-5
D: -
J: TRBJ2-7
CDR3: CASTLDPESYEQYF
DNA: TGTGCCAGCACCCTGGATCCGGAATCCTACGAGCAGTACTTC

size: few
V: TRBV6-6
D: -
J: TRBJ2-7
CDR3: CASSPSRDRYEQYF
DNA: TGTGCCAGCAGCCCTTCGCGGGATAGGTACGAGCAGTACTTC

size: -
V: TRBV4-3
D: -
J: TRBJ2-2
CDR3: CASSQETGSKTGELFF
DNA: TGCGCCAGCAGCCAAGAAACGGGAAGTAAAACCGGGGAGCTGTTTTTT

size: -
V: TRBV28
D: TRBD2
J: TRBJ2-7
CDR3: CASSLGGTSGSYEQYF
DNA: TGTGCCAGCAGTTTAGGGGGGACTAGCGGCTCCTACGAGCAGTACTTC

size: few
V: TRBV27
D: TRBD2
J: TRBJ2-2
CDR3: CASSLRTSGSWELFF
DNA: TGTGCCAGCAGCCTGAGGACTAGCGGGAGCTGGGAGCTGTTTTTT

size: few
V: TRBV25-1
D: -
J: TRBJ2-6
CDR3: CASSVTASSGANVLTF
DNA: TGTGCCAGCAGTGTCACAGCTAGCTCTGGGGCCAACGTCCTGACTTTC